The text below deals with one TCR beta chain. What it recognizes is unknown. This sample stems from a study of graft-versus-host responses after intestinal transplantation. Clones were sequenced by immunoSEQ multiplex PCR, and TCRdb holds only the in-frame ones, with some missing. The sample contains over 100,000 clones, around 96% of which appear only once. Trimming shortened V by 10 bases and J by 7 bases, and 11 bases separated the two germline ends. CDR3 length equals 11 residues. Germline V lookup: CDR1 MDHEN, CDR2 SYDVKM. This TCR derives from a human donor who received an intestinal transplant. The sample consisted of unstimulated CD8+ T cells sorted from spleen or lymph node cells, taken before intestinal transplant. V usage is TRBV28 and J usage is TRBJ1-5; D remains ambiguous. The CDR3 loop reads CATNDGQPQHF. DNA of the CDR3: TGTGCCACCAATGATGGCCAGCCCCAGCATTTT.